Listed below are T cell receptor beta chains from one sample, sequenced in a study of technical replicates of blood from a handful of donors. Method: immunoSEQ multiplex PCR; TCRdb's copy keeps in-frame clones and lacks some. This sample has around 80,000 clones; 90% to 95% occur once, and the top ten carry about 0.23%. Sequencing was done on a sample of T cells isolated from PBMCs. The source of these receptors is a human donor in good health. Both conserved end residues are part of each CDR3. D genes are given only for firm matches.

CDR3aa: CSVESFDRLWDTQYF
j_gene: TRBJ2-3
d_gene: -
v_gene: TRBV29-1

CDR3aa: CAIMEAGGSYNEQFF
j_gene: TRBJ2-1
d_gene: TRBD2
v_gene: TRBV10-3

CDR3aa: CASSLVVRQGVDSKNIQYF
j_gene: TRBJ2-4
d_gene: TRBD1
v_gene: TRBV11-2

CDR3aa: CASSLAVDSAEKLFF
j_gene: TRBJ1-4
d_gene: -
v_gene: TRBV5-1

CDR3aa: CASSPSTGWGNQPQHF
j_gene: TRBJ1-5
d_gene: TRBD1
v_gene: TRBV28

CDR3aa: CASSASLAGAEQYF
j_gene: TRBJ2-7
d_gene: TRBD2
v_gene: TRBV9

CDR3aa: CASSLEAGEPYNEQFF
j_gene: TRBJ2-1
d_gene: TRBD2
v_gene: TRBV27

CDR3aa: CASSLTSGGLREQFF
j_gene: TRBJ2-1
d_gene: TRBD2
v_gene: TRBV10-1

CDR3aa: CASSLGSEQYF
j_gene: TRBJ2-7
d_gene: -
v_gene: TRBV6-5

CDR3aa: CASSITFGHEQYF
j_gene: TRBJ2-7
d_gene: -
v_gene: TRBV19

CDR3aa: CASSEARFTYNEQFF
j_gene: TRBJ2-1
d_gene: -
v_gene: TRBV6-1

CDR3aa: CASSPGFTNEKLFF
j_gene: TRBJ1-4
d_gene: -
v_gene: TRBV6-4

CDR3aa: CASSIQGAHQPQHF
j_gene: TRBJ1-5
d_gene: TRBD1
v_gene: TRBV6-1

CDR3aa: CASSSAPSGSNQPQHF
j_gene: TRBJ1-5
d_gene: -
v_gene: TRBV6-6

CDR3aa: CASSQEPVHNEKLFF
j_gene: TRBJ1-4
d_gene: -
v_gene: TRBV4-1

CDR3aa: CASSLTLTGNYGYTF
j_gene: TRBJ1-2
d_gene: TRBD1
v_gene: TRBV28

CDR3aa: CASTLLAGGYNEQFF
j_gene: TRBJ2-1
d_gene: TRBD2
v_gene: TRBV5-4

CDR3aa: CASTLDINTEAFF
j_gene: TRBJ1-1
d_gene: -
v_gene: TRBV25-1

CDR3aa: CSVGQDRYEQYF
j_gene: TRBJ2-7
d_gene: TRBD1
v_gene: TRBV29-1

CDR3aa: CASSLVVGAGSSSYNEQFF
j_gene: TRBJ2-1
d_gene: -
v_gene: TRBV7-8

CDR3aa: CASSFIGQTYEGNTIYF
j_gene: TRBJ1-3
d_gene: -
v_gene: TRBV5-6

CDR3aa: CASSQDRARSSYNEQFF
j_gene: TRBJ2-1
d_gene: -
v_gene: TRBV4-1

CDR3aa: CASSEPGLAAEQYF
j_gene: TRBJ2-7
d_gene: TRBD2
v_gene: TRBV6-1

CDR3aa: CASSPIGQRRTGELFF
j_gene: TRBJ2-2
d_gene: -
v_gene: TRBV28

CDR3aa: CSVAGGGQPQHF
j_gene: TRBJ1-5
d_gene: TRBD1
v_gene: TRBV29-1

CDR3aa: CASSSFENVAGASYNEQFF
j_gene: TRBJ2-1
d_gene: TRBD2
v_gene: TRBV28

CDR3aa: CASSVALAGGETQYF
j_gene: TRBJ2-5
d_gene: TRBD2
v_gene: TRBV9

CDR3aa: CASSLTGGARETQYF
j_gene: TRBJ2-5
d_gene: -
v_gene: TRBV5-1

CDR3aa: CASSLGGRLLYEQYF
j_gene: TRBJ2-7
d_gene: -
v_gene: TRBV5-4

CDR3aa: CASSQVFGEGGTGDTQYF
j_gene: TRBJ2-3
d_gene: TRBD2
v_gene: TRBV4-2

CDR3aa: CASSPGGMETQYF
j_gene: TRBJ2-5
d_gene: TRBD1
v_gene: TRBV28

CDR3aa: CSSRGTGGVDEQFF
j_gene: TRBJ2-1
d_gene: TRBD1
v_gene: TRBV29-1

CDR3aa: CSVGGGESYEQYF
j_gene: TRBJ2-7
d_gene: TRBD2
v_gene: TRBV29-1

CDR3aa: CASSLYAGLYEQYF
j_gene: TRBJ2-7
d_gene: -
v_gene: TRBV11-2

CDR3aa: CASSISRRDEKLFF
j_gene: TRBJ1-4
d_gene: -
v_gene: TRBV19

CDR3aa: CASRIDGGSSYEQYF
j_gene: TRBJ2-7
d_gene: -
v_gene: TRBV6-5

CDR3aa: CASSAYGIPLSTNEKLFF
j_gene: TRBJ1-4
d_gene: -
v_gene: TRBV2

CDR3aa: CASSSLAGCLGELFF
j_gene: TRBJ2-2
d_gene: TRBD2
v_gene: TRBV7-3

CDR3aa: CASSLAGVRTGELFF
j_gene: TRBJ2-2
d_gene: TRBD2
v_gene: TRBV18

CDR3aa: CASSLDSNYGYTF
j_gene: TRBJ1-2
d_gene: -
v_gene: TRBV5-1

CDR3aa: CASSFPPGEAFF
j_gene: TRBJ1-1
d_gene: -
v_gene: TRBV28

CDR3aa: CASSYDALAGGKTGELFF
j_gene: TRBJ2-2
d_gene: TRBD2
v_gene: TRBV5-1

CDR3aa: CASSWDMLVPYTF
j_gene: TRBJ1-2
d_gene: -
v_gene: TRBV27

CDR3aa: CASSTIGGQETQYF
j_gene: TRBJ2-5
d_gene: -
v_gene: TRBV11-2

CDR3aa: CASSSVEMEGYTF
j_gene: TRBJ1-2
d_gene: -
v_gene: TRBV7-9

CDR3aa: CASSSVGQVRQPQHF
j_gene: TRBJ1-5
d_gene: TRBD1
v_gene: TRBV28

CDR3aa: CASMSGNEQFF
j_gene: TRBJ2-1
d_gene: -
v_gene: TRBV27

CDR3aa: CASSYSRGNQPQHF
j_gene: TRBJ1-5
d_gene: -
v_gene: TRBV6-6

CDR3aa: CASRYLGGELFF
j_gene: TRBJ2-2
d_gene: -
v_gene: TRBV5-5

CDR3aa: CASSLGDRVHGYTF
j_gene: TRBJ1-2
d_gene: TRBD1
v_gene: TRBV28

CDR3aa: CASSFSFTGLNYGYTF
j_gene: TRBJ1-2
d_gene: -
v_gene: TRBV28

CDR3aa: CASSRRGPQPTTSGTEEQYF
j_gene: TRBJ2-7
d_gene: TRBD2
v_gene: TRBV28

CDR3aa: CASSQSAGDGGDIQYF
j_gene: TRBJ2-4
d_gene: -
v_gene: TRBV4-2

CDR3aa: CAWSVGGSNSPLHF
j_gene: TRBJ1-6
d_gene: -
v_gene: TRBV30

CDR3aa: CASSFDLGQNSEQYF
j_gene: TRBJ2-7
d_gene: -
v_gene: TRBV19

CDR3aa: CASSYQTGLGAGELFF
j_gene: TRBJ2-2
d_gene: TRBD1
v_gene: TRBV5-1

CDR3aa: CASSFDGTTSRYTF
j_gene: TRBJ1-2
d_gene: -
v_gene: TRBV27

CDR3aa: CASSSDREYEQYF
j_gene: TRBJ2-7
d_gene: TRBD1
v_gene: TRBV11-3

CDR3aa: CAWTEPDTNTGELFF
j_gene: TRBJ2-2
d_gene: -
v_gene: TRBV30